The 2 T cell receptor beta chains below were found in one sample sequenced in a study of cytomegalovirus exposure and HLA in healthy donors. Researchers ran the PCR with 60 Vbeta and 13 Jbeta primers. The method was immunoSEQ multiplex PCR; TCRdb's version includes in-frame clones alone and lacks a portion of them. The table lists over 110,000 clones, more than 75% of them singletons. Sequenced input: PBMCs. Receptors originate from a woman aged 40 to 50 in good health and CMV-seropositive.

The CDR3 sequence is CASSLTAGLAGGNEQFF. CDR3 sequence (DNA): TGTGCCAGCAGCTTAACGGCGGGCCTAGCGGGGGGCAATGAGCAGTTCTTC. The chain combines TRBV7-3 with TRBJ2-1, with TRBD2 identical over 11 bases. V gave up 0 bases and J gave up 6 bases; unmatched junction bases: 7. CDR3 length: 17 amino acids. Germline CDR1 reads SGHTA; CDR2 reads FQGTGA.

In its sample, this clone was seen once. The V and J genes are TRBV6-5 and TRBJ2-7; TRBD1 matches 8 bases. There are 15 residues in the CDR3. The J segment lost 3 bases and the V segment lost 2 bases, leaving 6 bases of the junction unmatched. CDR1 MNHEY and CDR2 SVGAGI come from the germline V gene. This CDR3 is CASSYGPGQVYEQYF. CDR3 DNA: TGTGCCAGCAGTTACGGCCCGGGACAGGTCTACGAGCAGTACTTC.